This TCR beta chain is from a study of monozygotic twins with inflammatory bowel disease (dated by TCRdb to about 2019). Broadly, across the study: In total, around 28 monozygotic twin pairs made up the full study: 19 Danish pairs, all IBD-discordant, plus nine German pairs, of which four were IBD-concordant and five were IBD-discordant. Each individual had, on average, about 151 000 unique TCRalpha sequences and 181 000 unique TCRbeta sequences available for analysis. The search for disease-associated traits relied mainly on comparing, within discordant pairs, IBD patients with their genetically identical healthy co-twins. Overall study outcomes, separate from this receptor: The results gave no support for a single strong signal or clonotype linked to IBD. A decrease in TCRbeta repertoire diversity, as measured by inverse Simpson index, was observed in IBD patients compared with their healthy co-twins. Compared with healthy twins, IBD patients had fewer clonotypes in common with other individuals, a difference most pronounced in patients showing signs of disease activity. Different T cell subtypes could not be distinguished in the analysis. Repertoire similarity did not differ between concordant and discordant twins, possibly due to limited statistical power. Differing immunosuppressive treatments among patients may have added background noise and inter-individual variability to the repertoires.

Note on this clonotype: The target of this receptor is not known.

From each donor, an approximately 2.3 ml peripheral blood sample was collected into PAXgene tubes and kept at -80 degrees C. Total RNA was isolated from whole blood with the PAXgene blood miRNA kit on an automated QIAcube, without T cell sorting. Peripheral blood from monozygotic twin pairs, either concordant or discordant for inflammatory bowel disease, underwent deep TCRalpha and TCRbeta repertoire profiling that used unique molecular barcoding. Smoking habits were recorded for all twin pairs, and individuals were classified as current, former or never smokers. The receptor library was made with 5' RACE. The input for every TCR library was around 3,800 ng of total RNA. For each sample, cDNA synthesis was carried out in eight separate reactions using SMARTScribe reverse transcriptase. During cDNA synthesis, template switching introduced unique molecular identifiers that contained a 6-nucleotide sample barcode. Amplification of TCRalpha and TCRbeta cDNA involved two nested PCRs of roughly 16 and 10 cycles, and each PCR was followed by bead purification. Before amplification, the cDNA was treated with uracil DNA-glycosylase and purified using the QIAquick PCR purification kit. In the second PCR, Illumina TruSeq-compatible adapters and sample-specific barcodes were added. TapeStation and Qubit were used to check library quality and concentration, and 5 ng of each library went into the pool. Sequencing of the pooled libraries was done on an Illumina HiSeq2500 single-index Rapid Run using custom sequencing primers and 2 x 100 bp reads. Concerning the study's data processing: PCR and sequencing errors were corrected by UMI-based consensus assembly using MiGEC version 1.2.6. MiXCR version 2.1.1 was used to carry out V(D)J alignment, clonotype assembly and CDR3 extraction. Normalisation of gene usage, clonotype sharing and MAIT/NKT TCR abundance was achieved by analysing the top 1000, 10 000 and 20 000 clonotypes per sample. After downsampling to 27 000 UMIs, diversity was calculated as the inverse Simpson index using the vegan R package. Paired Mann-Whitney U tests on discordant twin pairs were used, with Benjamini-Hochberg multiple-testing correction. TCRdb reanalyzed the reads, keeping one entry per CDR3 protein sequence and omitting DNA. TCRdb's processing, not the study's, gives the V and J calls here. This sample's records show 110,000 or so distinct CDR3 sequences. 9.5% to 15% of the sample is in the top ten clones.

The sequencing input was blood. The source of this sequence is a human donor with ulcerative colitis or Crohn's disease, or a healthy co-twin of an affected twin (not recorded which).

The CDR3 protein sequence reads: CASGGGSYNEQFF. The rearrangement combines TRBV12-5 with TRBJ2-1. CDR1 and CDR2 are read off the germline V gene as LGHNT and FRNRAP. From cysteine to phenylalanine, the CDR3 is 13 amino acids long. No DNA sequence is on record. The full variable domain, with segments outside the CDR3 supplied by the reference TRBV12-5 and TRBJ2-1 proteins, appears as DARVTQTPRHKVTEMGQEVTMRCQPILGHNTVFWYRQTMMQGLELLAYFRNRAPLDDSGMPKDRFSAEMPDATLATLKIQPSEPRDSAVYFCASGGGSYNEQFFGPGTRLTVL.